A selection of T cell receptor beta chains follows, all from one sample in a study of blood T cell repertoires in COVID-19. TCRdb's copy holds only in-frame clones and misses some; the assay was immunoSEQ multiplex PCR. Among nearly 350,000 clones listed, around 90% were seen once. Sample: peripheral blood. The source of these receptors is a woman under 30 who had recovered from COVID-19. Both conserved end residues are part of each CDR3. A D gene is named only where the DNA matches it firmly. The size entry is marked missing in some rows and otherwise reads once, few, many or a size class.

V	size	D	J	CDR3	DNA
TRBV30	NA	TRBD1	TRBJ2-5	CAWRTGGETQYF	TGTGCCTGGAGGACAGGGGGAGAGACCCAGTACTTC
TRBV20-1	once	TRBD1	TRBJ1-2	CSASGGQGISYGYTF	TGCAGTGCTAGTGGAGGACAGGGGATCTCCTATGGCTACACCTTC
TRBV4-3	NA	NA	TRBJ1-4	CASSQATGTPDEKLFF	TGCGCCAGCAGCCAAGCTACCGGGACACCAGATGAAAAACTGTTTTTT
TRBV6-2/TRBV6-3	NA	NA	TRBJ2-1	CASSHPGDEQFF	TGTGCCAGCAGTCACCCAGGCGATGAGCAGTTCTTC
TRBV30	NA	NA	TRBJ1-1	CAWRGAAAFF	TGTGCCTGGAGGGGGGCCGCCGCTTTCTTT
TRBV19	NA	TRBD2	TRBJ2-5	CASKAAGRETQYF	TGTGCCAGTAAGGCAGCGGGGCGGGAGACCCAGTACTTC
TRBV7-9	once	NA	TRBJ2-1	CASSFSSRYEQFF	TGTGCCAGCAGCTTTAGCTCGAGGTATGAGCAGTTCTTC
TRBV9	NA	NA	TRBJ2-3	CASSAFQRSTDTQYF	TGTGCCAGCAGCGCATTTCAGCGGAGCACAGATACGCAGTATTTT
TRBV6-5	NA	TRBD1	TRBJ1-5	CASSSSRGFGNQPQHF	TGTGCCAGCAGTTCCAGCAGGGGGTTTGGGAATCAGCCCCAGCATTTT
TRBV6-2/TRBV6-3	once	TRBD1	TRBJ2-2	CASSGGTGMNTGELFF	TGTGCCAGCAGTGGGGGGACAGGGATGAACACCGGGGAGCTGTTTTTT
TRBV6-2/TRBV6-3	NA	TRBD1	TRBJ1-4	CASSFTGGGREKLFF	TGTGCCAGCAGTTTTACAGGGGGCGGTCGTGAAAAACTGTTTTTT
TRBV30	NA	NA	TRBJ1-2	CAWSYPRTVRGYTF	TGTGCCTGGAGTTACCCGCGGACAGTTCGGGGCTACACCTTC
TRBV12-5	NA	TRBD2	TRBJ2-3	CASGSGLAGGFFTDTQYF	TGTGCTAGTGGTTCGGGACTAGCGGGAGGGTTTTTCACAGATACGCAGTATTTT
TRBV11-2	NA	TRBD2	TRBJ2-3	CASSPGTSGGNTQYF	TGTGCCAGCAGCCCAGGGACTAGCGGGGGGAATACGCAGTATTTT
TRBV10-1	NA	NA	TRBJ1-2	CASSVDSNYGYTF	TGCGCCAGCAGTGTGGACAGTAACTATGGCTACACCTTC
TRBV4-1	NA	TRBD1	TRBJ1-2	CASSQVGQGAMGSYGYTF	TGCGCCAGCAGCCAAGTGGGCCAGGGGGCTATGGGATCGTATGGCTACACCTTC
TRBV7-9	once	TRBD2	TRBJ2-1	CASSESSGSSYNEQFF	TGTGCCAGCAGCGAAAGTAGCGGGAGCTCCTACAATGAGCAGTTCTTC
TRBV6-2/TRBV6-3	NA	NA	TRBJ2-3	CASSYPNRGTDTQYF	TGTGCCAGCAGTTACCCGAACCGGGGGACAGATACGCAGTATTTT
TRBV18	NA	NA	TRBJ1-1	CASSPPLNTEAFF	TGTGCCAGCTCACCACCGTTAAACACTGAAGCTTTCTTT
TRBV10-3	NA	NA	TRBJ2-4	CAIGHNEDIQYF	TGTGCCATCGGACATAACGAGGACATTCAGTACTTC
TRBV25-1	NA	TRBD1	TRBJ1-1	CASRTTGATEAFF	TGTGCCAGCAGGACGACAGGGGCCACTGAAGCTTTCTTT
TRBV6-2/TRBV6-3	NA	NA	TRBJ1-5	CASSSAPRVGIQPQHF	TGTGCCAGCAGTTCCGCCCCCCGGGTCGGTATTCAGCCCCAGCATTTT
TRBV11-3	NA	NA	TRBJ2-2	CASSLIQSTGELFF	TGTGCCAGCAGCTTAATACAATCAACCGGGGAGCTGTTTTTT
TRBV6-2/TRBV6-3	NA	TRBD2	TRBJ2-3	CASSPAPSGRGSTDTQYF	TGTGCCAGCAGCCCGGCGCCTAGCGGGAGGGGAAGCACAGATACGCAGTATTTT
TRBV7-2	NA	TRBD2	TRBJ2-1	CASSLVRVAGHEQFF	TGTGCCAGCAGCTTAGTGCGGGTAGCGGGGCATGAGCAGTTCTTC
TRBV7-2	NA	TRBD1	TRBJ2-1	CASSLAGQGAGNEQFF	TGTGCCAGCAGCTTAGCGGGACAGGGGGCTGGCAATGAGCAGTTCTTC
TRBV6-1	NA	TRBD1	TRBJ1-5	CASQTGRGGQPQHF	TGTGCCAGTCAGACAGGGAGAGGGGGTCAGCCCCAGCATTTT
TRBV7-2	NA	TRBD1	TRBJ1-4	CASSWPRDRGSNEKLFF	TGTGCCAGCAGCTGGCCCCGGGACAGGGGGTCTAATGAAAAACTGTTTTTT
TRBV5-4	NA	TRBD2	TRBJ2-3	CASSSSGLAKDTQYF	TGTGCCAGCAGCTCGTCCGGACTAGCGAAGGATACGCAGTATTTT
TRBV27	NA	NA	TRBJ1-1	CASSLGGNTEAFF	TGTGCCAGCAGTTTAGGAGGGAACACTGAAGCTTTCTTT
TRBV10-3	NA	TRBD1	TRBJ2-3	CAISVGGQGSGDTQYF	TGTGCCATCAGTGTAGGGGGACAGGGGTCTGGAGATACGCAGTATTTT
TRBV3-1/TRBV3-2	NA	NA	TRBJ1-6	CASSLRSGSPLHF	TGTGCCAGCAGCCTTAGGTCGGGTTCACCCCTCCACTTT
TRBV5-5	NA	TRBD1	TRBJ1-2	CASQGEGAFYGYTF	TGTGCCAGCCAGGGTGAGGGGGCTTTCTATGGCTACACCTTC
TRBV5-6	NA	NA	TRBJ1-3	CASSWVAGAGNTIYF	TGTGCCAGCAGCTGGGTCGCGGGGGCTGGAAACACCATATATTTT
TRBV27	NA	TRBD2	TRBJ2-5	CASSSGLAGEETQYF	TGTGCCAGCAGTTCCGGACTAGCGGGGGAAGAGACCCAGTACTTC
TRBV7-9	NA	NA	TRBJ2-1	CASSPLVGYNEQFF	TGTGCCAGCAGCCCTTTGGTCGGCTACAATGAGCAGTTCTTC
TRBV27	NA	TRBD1	TRBJ2-2	CASSSRQGAHTGELFF	TGTGCCAGCAGTTCGCGACAGGGGGCGCACACCGGGGAGCTGTTTTTT